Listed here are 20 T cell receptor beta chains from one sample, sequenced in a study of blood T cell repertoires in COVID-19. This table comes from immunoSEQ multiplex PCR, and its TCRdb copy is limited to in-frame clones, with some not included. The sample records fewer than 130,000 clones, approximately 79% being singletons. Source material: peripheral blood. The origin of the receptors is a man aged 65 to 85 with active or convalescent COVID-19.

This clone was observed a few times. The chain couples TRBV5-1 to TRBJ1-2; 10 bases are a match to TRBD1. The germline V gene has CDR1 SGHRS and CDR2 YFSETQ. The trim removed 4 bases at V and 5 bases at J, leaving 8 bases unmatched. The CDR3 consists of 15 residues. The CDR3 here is CASSLGQGREYGYTF. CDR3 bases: TGCGCCAGCAGCCTGGGACAGGGGAGAGAATATGGCTACACCTTC.

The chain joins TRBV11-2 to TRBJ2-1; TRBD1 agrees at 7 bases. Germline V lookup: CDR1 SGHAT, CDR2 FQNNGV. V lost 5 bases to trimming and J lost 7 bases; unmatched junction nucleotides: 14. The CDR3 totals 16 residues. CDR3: CASSKEGGVGPNEQFF. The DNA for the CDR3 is TGTGCCAGCAGCAAAGAAGGGGGCGTGGGTCCTAATGAGCAGTTCTTC.

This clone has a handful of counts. Written as DNA, the CDR3 is TGTGCCAGCAGCTTAGAGAGGGGGACTGAAGCTTTCTTT. It specifies CASSLERGTEAFF. The chain employs TRBV7-3 and TRBJ1-1; D is possibly TRBD1 (6 bases). CDR3 length equals 13 residues. Per the germline V gene, CDR1 is SGHTA and CDR2 is FQGTGA. Deletions cut 2 bases from V and 5 bases from J, with 9 bases between.

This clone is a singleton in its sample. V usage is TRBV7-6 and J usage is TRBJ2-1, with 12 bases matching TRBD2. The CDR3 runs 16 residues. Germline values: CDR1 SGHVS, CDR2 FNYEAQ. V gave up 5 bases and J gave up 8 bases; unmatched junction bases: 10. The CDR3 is CASSLLTSGRVDEQFF. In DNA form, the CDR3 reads TGTGCCAGCAGCCTACTGACTAGCGGGAGAGTCGATGAGCAGTTCTTC.

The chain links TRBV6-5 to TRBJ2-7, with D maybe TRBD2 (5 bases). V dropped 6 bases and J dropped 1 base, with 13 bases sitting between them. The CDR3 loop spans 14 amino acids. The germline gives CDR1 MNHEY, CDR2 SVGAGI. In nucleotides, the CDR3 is TGTGCCAGCAGAACTGAAGGGAGATCCTACGAGCAGTACTTC. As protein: CASRTEGRSYEQYF.

The DNA for the CDR3 is TGTGCCAGCAGTCCGACAGGGAACTATGGCTACACCTTC. It encodes CASSPTGNYGYTF. This sequence joins TRBV6-5 and TRBJ1-2; 7 nucleotides match TRBD1. The CDR3 totals 13 residues. Germline CDR1 is MNHEY and CDR2 is SVGAGI. After removal of 5 bases from V and 2 bases from J, the junction contained 2 bases not matched to a gene.

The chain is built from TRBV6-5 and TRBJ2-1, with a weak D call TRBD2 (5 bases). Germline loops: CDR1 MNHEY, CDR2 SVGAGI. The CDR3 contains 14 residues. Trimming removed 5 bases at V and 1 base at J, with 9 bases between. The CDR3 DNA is TGTGCCAGCAGTCTCGGACTTTCCTACAATGAGCAGTTCTTC. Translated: CASSLGLSYNEQFF.

The CDR3 sequence: CASRASGAVNIQYF. The CDR3 coding sequence is TGTGCCAGCAGGGCGTCAGGGGCCGTAAACATTCAGTACTTC. The chain links TRBV28 to TRBJ2-4; perhaps TRBD1 as D (6 bases). Germline CDR1 reads MDHEN; CDR2 reads SYDVKM. There are 14 residues in the CDR3. The ends were cut back, 6 bases at V and 6 bases at J, with 15 bases in the middle.

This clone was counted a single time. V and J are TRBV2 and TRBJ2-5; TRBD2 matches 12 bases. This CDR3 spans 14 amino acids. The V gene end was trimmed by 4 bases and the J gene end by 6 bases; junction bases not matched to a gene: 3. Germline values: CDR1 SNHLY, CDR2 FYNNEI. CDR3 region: CASSATSGGKTQYF. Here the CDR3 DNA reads TGTGCCAGCAGTGCGACTAGCGGGGGTAAGACCCAGTACTTC.

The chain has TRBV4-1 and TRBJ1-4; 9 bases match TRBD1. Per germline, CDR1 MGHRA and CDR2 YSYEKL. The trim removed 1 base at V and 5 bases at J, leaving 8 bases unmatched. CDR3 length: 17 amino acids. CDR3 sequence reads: CASSQVGSGTGNEKLFF. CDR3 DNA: TGCGCCAGCAGCCAAGTAGGCAGCGGGACAGGGAATGAAAAACTGTTTTTT.

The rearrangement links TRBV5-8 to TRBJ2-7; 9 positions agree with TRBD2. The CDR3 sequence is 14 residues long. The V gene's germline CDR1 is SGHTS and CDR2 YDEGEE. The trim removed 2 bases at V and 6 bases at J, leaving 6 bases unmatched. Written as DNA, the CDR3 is TGTGCCAGCAGCTTCAGGCGGGGGGGTCTCGAGCAGTACTTC. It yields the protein CASSFRRGGLEQYF.

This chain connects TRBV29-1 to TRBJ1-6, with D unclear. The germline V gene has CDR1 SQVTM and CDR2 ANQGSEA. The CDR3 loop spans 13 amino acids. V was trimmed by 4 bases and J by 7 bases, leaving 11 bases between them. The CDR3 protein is CSVGHGENSPLHF. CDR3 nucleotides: TGCAGCGTTGGGCATGGAGAGAATTCACCCCTCCACTTT.

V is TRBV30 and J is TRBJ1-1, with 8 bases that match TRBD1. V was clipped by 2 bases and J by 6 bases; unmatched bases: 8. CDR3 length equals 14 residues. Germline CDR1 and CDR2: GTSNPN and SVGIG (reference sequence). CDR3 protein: CAWSIPGQGPEAFF. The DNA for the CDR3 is TGTGCCTGGAGTATTCCTGGACAGGGCCCTGAAGCTTTCTTT.

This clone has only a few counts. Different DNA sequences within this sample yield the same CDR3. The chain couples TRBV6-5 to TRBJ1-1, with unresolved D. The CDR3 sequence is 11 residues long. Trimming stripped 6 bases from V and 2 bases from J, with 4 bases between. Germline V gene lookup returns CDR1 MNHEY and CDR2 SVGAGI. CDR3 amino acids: CASSSNTEAFF. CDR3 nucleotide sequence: TGTGCCAGCAGCTCCAACACTGAAGCTTTCTTT.

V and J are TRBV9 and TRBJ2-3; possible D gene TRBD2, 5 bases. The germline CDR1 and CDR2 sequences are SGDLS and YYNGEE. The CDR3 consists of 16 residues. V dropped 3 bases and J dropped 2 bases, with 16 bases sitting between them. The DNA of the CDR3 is TGTGCCAGCAGCGGGCTTCGAGGGATTAACACAGATACGCAGTATTTT. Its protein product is CASSGLRGINTDTQYF.

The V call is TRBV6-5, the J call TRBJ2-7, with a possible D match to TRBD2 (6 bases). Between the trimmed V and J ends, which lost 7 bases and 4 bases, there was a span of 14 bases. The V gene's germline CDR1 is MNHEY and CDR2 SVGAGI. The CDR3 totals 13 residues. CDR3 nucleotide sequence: TGTGCCAGCACCCCCCCGGGGAGGTACGAGCAGTACTTC. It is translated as CASTPPGRYEQYF.

The CDR3 here is CASSYVRGVSGYTF. CDR3 coding DNA: TGTGCCAGCAGTTACGTCAGGGGCGTTAGTGGCTACACCTTC. This chain uses TRBV6-5 with TRBJ1-2; the D gene is possibly TRBD1 (6 bases). The CDR3 runs 14 residues. The germline CDR1 and CDR2 sequences are MNHEY and SVGAGI. Trimming took off 2 bases at V and 7 bases at J, with 14 bases between the two ends.

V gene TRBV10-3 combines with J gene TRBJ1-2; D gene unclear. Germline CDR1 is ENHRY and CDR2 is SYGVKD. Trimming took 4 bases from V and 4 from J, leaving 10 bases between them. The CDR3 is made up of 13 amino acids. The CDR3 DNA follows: TGTGCCATCAGTGGCGGGAACACCTATGGCTACACCTTC. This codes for CAISGGNTYGYTF.

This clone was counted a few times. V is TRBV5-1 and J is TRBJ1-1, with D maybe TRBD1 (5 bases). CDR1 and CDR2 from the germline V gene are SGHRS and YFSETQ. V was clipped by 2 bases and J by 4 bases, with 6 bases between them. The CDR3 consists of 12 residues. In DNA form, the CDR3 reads TGCGCCAGCAGCTTCCAGGGCACTGAAGCTTTCTTT. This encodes CASSFQGTEAFF.

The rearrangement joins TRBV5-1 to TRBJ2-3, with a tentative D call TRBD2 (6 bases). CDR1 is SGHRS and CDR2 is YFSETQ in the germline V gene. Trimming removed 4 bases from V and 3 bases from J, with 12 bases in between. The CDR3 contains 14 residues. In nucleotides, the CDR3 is TGCGCCAGCAGCGGAGGGACCGTGACAGATACGCAGTATTTT. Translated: CASSGGTVTDTQYF.